This T cell receptor (beta chain) stems from a study of T cell repertoires in cytomegalovirus infection. Study background: The public TCR beta signatures pointed to both CMV infection and matching HLA type.

Points on this clonotype: Its matching antigen is unknown.

MiXCR, run by TCRdb on the reads, gives a single entry per CDR3 protein. The table records around 120,000 distinct CDR3 sequences, under 45% of them present only once. This sequence originates from a human donor in good health (CMV status not recorded). Some clones in this sample may be carry-over from other donors' samples. Material: CD8+ T cells from cultured PBMCs, obtained from culture after CMV antigen stimulation.

The CDR3 bases are TGTGCCAGCAGCTTAGGCGGCCCGGGACTAGCGCACGAGCAGTACTTC. Its translation: CASSLGGPGLAHEQYF. V gene TRBV7-9 combines with J gene TRBJ2-7, with 10 bases fitting TRBD2. This CDR3 has 16 amino acids. J gave up 5 bases and V 1 base, and 8 bases lay outside the gene matches. Germline V gene data show CDR1 as SEHNR and CDR2 as FQNEAQ (reference sequence).